The table lists the clone carrying this T cell receptor beta chain with a few counts. Germline is not matched at one junction end, which may reflect a read error. TCR beta CDR3 sequences were amplified from RNA transcripts. The HTBI primer set drove a first-round RT-PCR of the TCR CDR3. TCRdb analysed the multiplex PCR reads with MiXCR anew, one entry per CDR3 protein. This sample has about 640,000 distinct CDR3 sequences; 20% occur once, and the top ten carry about 34%. The study excluded patients with uncontrolled infection, other autoimmune disease, pregnancy or lactation. This specimen comes from a study of T cells in Graves' hyperthyroidism and ophthalmopathy. Study at large: It was at initial diagnosis, before any treatment, that peripheral blood was collected.

This CDR3 spans 14 amino acids. Germline loops: CDR1 MGHDK, CDR2 SYGVNS. Sequenced input: blood. The sequence was collected from a man aged 30 to 45 with Graves' ophthalmopathy. The rearrangement links TRBV25-1 to TRBJ1-1; the match to TRBD1 covers 7 bases. DNA for the CDR3: TGTGCCAGCAGTTCCGACAGGGCCCACACTGATGCTTTCTTT. Residues: CASSSDRAHTDAFF.